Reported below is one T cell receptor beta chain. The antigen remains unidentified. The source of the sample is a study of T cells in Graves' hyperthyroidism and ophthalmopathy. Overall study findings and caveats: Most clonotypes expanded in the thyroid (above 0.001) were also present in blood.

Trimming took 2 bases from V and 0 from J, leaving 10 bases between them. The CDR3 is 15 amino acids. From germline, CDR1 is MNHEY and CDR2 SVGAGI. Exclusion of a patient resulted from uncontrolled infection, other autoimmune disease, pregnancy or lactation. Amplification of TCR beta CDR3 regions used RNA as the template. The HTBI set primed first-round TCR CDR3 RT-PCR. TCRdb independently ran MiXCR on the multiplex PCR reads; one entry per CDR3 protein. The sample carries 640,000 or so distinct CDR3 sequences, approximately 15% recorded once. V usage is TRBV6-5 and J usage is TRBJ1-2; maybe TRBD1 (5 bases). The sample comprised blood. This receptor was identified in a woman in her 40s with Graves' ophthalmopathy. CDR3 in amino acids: CASSYGGVSNYGYTF. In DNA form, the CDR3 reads TGTGCCAGCAGTTACGGAGGGGTTTCTAACTATGGCTACACCTTC.